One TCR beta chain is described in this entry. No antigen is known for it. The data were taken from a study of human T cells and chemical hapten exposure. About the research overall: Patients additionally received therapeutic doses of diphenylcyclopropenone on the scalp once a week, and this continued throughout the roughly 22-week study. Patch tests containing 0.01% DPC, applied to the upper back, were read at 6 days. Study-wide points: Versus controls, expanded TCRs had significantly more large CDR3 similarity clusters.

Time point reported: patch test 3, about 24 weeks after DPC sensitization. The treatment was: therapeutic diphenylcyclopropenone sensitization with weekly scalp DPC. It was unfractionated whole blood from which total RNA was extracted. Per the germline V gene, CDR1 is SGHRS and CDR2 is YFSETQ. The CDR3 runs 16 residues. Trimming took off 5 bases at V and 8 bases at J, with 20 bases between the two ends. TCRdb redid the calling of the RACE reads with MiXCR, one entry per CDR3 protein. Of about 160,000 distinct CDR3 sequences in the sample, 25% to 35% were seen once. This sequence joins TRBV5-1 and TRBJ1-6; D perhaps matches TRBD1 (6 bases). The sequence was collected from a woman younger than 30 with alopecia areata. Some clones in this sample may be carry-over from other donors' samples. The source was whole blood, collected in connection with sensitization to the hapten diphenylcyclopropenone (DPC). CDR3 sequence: CASSYTGSGADSPLHF. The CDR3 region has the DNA TGCGCCAGCAGTTATACAGGGTCCGGGGCTGATTCACCCCTCCACTTT.